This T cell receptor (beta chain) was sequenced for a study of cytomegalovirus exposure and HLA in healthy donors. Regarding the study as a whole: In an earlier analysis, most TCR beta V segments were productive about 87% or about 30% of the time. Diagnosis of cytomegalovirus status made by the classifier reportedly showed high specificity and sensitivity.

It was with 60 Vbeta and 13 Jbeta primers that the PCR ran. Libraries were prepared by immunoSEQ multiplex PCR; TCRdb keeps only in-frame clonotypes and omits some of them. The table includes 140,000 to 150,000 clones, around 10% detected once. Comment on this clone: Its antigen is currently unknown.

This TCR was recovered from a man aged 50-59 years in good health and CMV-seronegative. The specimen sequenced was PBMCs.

Written as DNA, the CDR3 is TGTGCCAGCAGCTTTGGCAGGGGCACAGATACGCAGTATTTT. Translating gives CASSFGRGTDTQYF. The V call is TRBV11-3, the J call TRBJ2-3; D is possibly TRBD1 (5 bases). The CDR3 covers 14 residues. The V and J ends lost 3 bases and 1 base respectively, with 8 bases between them. Per germline, CDR1 SGHNT and CDR2 YENEEA.